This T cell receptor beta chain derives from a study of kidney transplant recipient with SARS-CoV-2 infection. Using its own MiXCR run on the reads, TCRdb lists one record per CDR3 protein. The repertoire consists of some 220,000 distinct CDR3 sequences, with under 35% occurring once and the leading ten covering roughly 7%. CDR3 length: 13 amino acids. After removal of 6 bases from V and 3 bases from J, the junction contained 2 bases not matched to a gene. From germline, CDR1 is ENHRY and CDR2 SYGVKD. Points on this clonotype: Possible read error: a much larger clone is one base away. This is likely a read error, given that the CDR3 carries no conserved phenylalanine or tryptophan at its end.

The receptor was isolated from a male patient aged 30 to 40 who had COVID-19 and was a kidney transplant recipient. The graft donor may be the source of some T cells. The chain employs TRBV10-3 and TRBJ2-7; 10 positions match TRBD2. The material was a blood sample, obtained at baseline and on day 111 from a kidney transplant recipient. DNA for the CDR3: TGTGCCATCAGGCTAGCGGGAGACTACGAGCAGTACCTC. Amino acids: CAIRLAGDYEQYL.